This T cell receptor beta chain was captured in a study of OX40 agonist ivuxolimab in advanced cancers. At the level of the study: Ivuxolimab was administered intravenously to patients at 0.01 to 10 mg/kg every 2 weeks.

The germline CDR1 and CDR2 sequences are SGHRS and YFSETQ. V lost 0 bases and J 7 bases, leaving 11 bases between the germline ends. CDR3 length: 15 amino acids. Assay used: immunoSEQ multiplex PCR; TCRdb lists only in-frame clones, some missing. The repertoire holds fewer than 95,000 clones, with roughly 85% as singletons. This sequence originates from an adult with an advanced solid tumor such as melanoma, head and neck, liver or kidney cancer. This rearrangement joins TRBV5-1 to TRBJ1-6; D uncertain. The sample was CD4+ or CD8+ T cells sorted from blood, taken in a trial of the OX40 agonist ivuxolimab. The CDR3 region has the DNA TGCGCCAGCAGCTTGGACGGGGTGGGAAATTCACCCCTCCACTTT. Its protein is CASSLDGVGNSPLHF.